This entry features one TCR beta chain sequence. No antigen is known for it. The record has no base qualities; no much larger clone is one base away. The source of the sample is a study of PD-1 blockade in mismatch repair-deficient tumors (dated by TCRdb to 2015 to 2018). Turning to the overall study: Between late 2013 and 2016, the trial enrolled about 86 consecutive patients with approximately twelve mismatch repair-deficient cancer types, every one of whom had been previously treated and was progressing. Deep sequencing of TCR CDR3 regions was used to track tumor-associated T cell clones in peripheral blood of patients responding to PD-1 blockade.

From a lookup of the germline V gene (reference sequence), CDR1 and CDR2 are SEHNR and FQNEAQ. Trimming leaves V shorter by 8 bases and J shorter by 6 bases, with the junction holding 5 bases beyond the gene matches. The CDR3 goes from the cysteine to the phenylalanine over 13 residues. Only CDR3 DNA is held: 39 bases, read in frame from base 1. Broad study findings and their caveats: Tumor-resident clones, often undetectable in blood before treatment, expanded rapidly after pembrolizumab and then contracted, generally before radiologic responses.

In light of the paper, this sample's time point label describes: peripheral blood before pembrolizumab. For each enrolled patient, mismatch repair deficiency was established using either polymerase chain reaction or immunohistochemistry. TCR sequencing was carried out for a few patients who responded to pembrolizumab therapy. The phase II trial prospectively tested pembrolizumab PD-1 blockade in advanced mismatch repair-deficient cancers regardless of tissue of origin. Peripheral blood T cell samples were serially collected before and at multiple times after PD-1 blockade was started. The timing of each blood sample was reported as weeks after the first dose of pembrolizumab. Library construction relied on the immunoSEQ multiplex PCR assay. Imported from immuneACCESS, the table was reduced by TCRdb to in-frame sequences with V and J called. These copies leave out some clones; in studies compared against another copy, an unresolved V gene accounts for under half, and the cause of the remainder is not known. The sample table holds tens of thousands of clones, of which roughly 84% were seen once. Just under 3% of the sample goes to the ten largest clones.

Source: PBMCs, taken before pembrolizumab treatment. The receptor chain draws on TRBV7-9 and TRBJ2-1; 9 junctional bases match TRBD2. This TCR derives from an adult with mismatch repair-deficient cancer. The DNA reads TGTGCCAGCCCTAGCGGGATACCCAATGAGCAGTTCTTC. Its amino acids are CASPSGIPNEQFF.